The source of this T cell receptor (beta chain) is a study of T cell clonotyping in hematopoietic cell transplantation. Study-wide context: Recipients' pretransplant samples followed cytoreduction.

TCRdb keeps only in-frame clones here, not all; method: immunoSEQ multiplex PCR. The sample includes 13,000 or so clones, around four fifths of them seen just once. Noted time point: recipient sample about 28 days before transplant, after cytoreduction. Germline values: CDR1 GTSNPN, CDR2 SVGIG (reference sequence). V was trimmed by 2 bases and J by 3 bases, leaving 17 bases between them. The CDR3 is 15 residues long. As concerns this clone: The antigen is not known.

Study-level findings and limits: Graft donor and pretransplant recipient Inverse Simpson Index values predicted broader posttransplant TCR diversity. After transplant, recipient diversity fell while pathologically expanded clonotypes grew through day 180.

J is TRBJ2-7 and V is TRBV30, with a tentative D call TRBD2 (6 bases). The sequence came from a man aged 55 to 70 with acute myeloid leukemia. Some clones in this sample may be carry-over from other donors' samples. The specimen comprised peripheral blood mononuclear cells, sampled before stem cell transplant. CDR3 DNA sequence: TGTGCCTGGAGTCCGCCGGGACTTGCACTCTACGAGCAGTACTTC. Translated: CAWSPPGLALYEQYF.